This note documents a single T cell receptor beta chain sequence. Trimming shortened V by 3 bases and J by 0 bases, and 11 bases separated the two germline ends. Germline V lookup: CDR1 SQVTM, CDR2 ANQGSEA. The CDR3 is 15 residues long. PCR involved 60 Vbeta and 13 Jbeta primers. Assay used: immunoSEQ multiplex PCR; TCRdb lists only in-frame clones, some missing. The profile shows about 100,000 clones, 75% to 85% of them singletons. The sample comes from a study of cytomegalovirus exposure and HLA in healthy donors. The V and J genes are TRBV29-1 and TRBJ2-2; no definite D call. Sequenced material: PBMCs. This clonotype originated in a female donor in good health and CMV-seropositive. CDR3 loop: CSVDGGQSNTGELFF. For the CDR3, the DNA is TGCAGCGTTGATGGCGGTCAATCGAACACCGGGGAGCTGTTTTTT.